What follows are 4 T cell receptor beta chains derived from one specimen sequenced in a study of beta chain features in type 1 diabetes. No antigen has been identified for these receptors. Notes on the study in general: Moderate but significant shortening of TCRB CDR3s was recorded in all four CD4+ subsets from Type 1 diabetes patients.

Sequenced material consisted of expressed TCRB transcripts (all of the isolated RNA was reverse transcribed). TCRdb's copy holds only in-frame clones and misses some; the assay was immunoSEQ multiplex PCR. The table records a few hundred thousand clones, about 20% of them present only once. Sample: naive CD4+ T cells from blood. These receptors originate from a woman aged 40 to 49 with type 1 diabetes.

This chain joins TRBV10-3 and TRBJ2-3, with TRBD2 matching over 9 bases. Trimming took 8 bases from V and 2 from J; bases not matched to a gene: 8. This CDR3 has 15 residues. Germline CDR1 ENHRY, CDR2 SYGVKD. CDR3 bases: TGTGCCATCGGCGGGCGGGGGGGTAACACAGATACGCAGTATTTT. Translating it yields CAIGGRGGNTDTQYF.

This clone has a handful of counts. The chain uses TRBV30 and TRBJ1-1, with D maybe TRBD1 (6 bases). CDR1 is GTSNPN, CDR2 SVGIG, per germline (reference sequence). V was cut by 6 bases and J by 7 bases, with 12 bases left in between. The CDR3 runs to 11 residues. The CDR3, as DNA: TGTGCCTGCCACCCGACAGGTGAAGCTTTCTTT. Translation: CACHPTGEAFF.

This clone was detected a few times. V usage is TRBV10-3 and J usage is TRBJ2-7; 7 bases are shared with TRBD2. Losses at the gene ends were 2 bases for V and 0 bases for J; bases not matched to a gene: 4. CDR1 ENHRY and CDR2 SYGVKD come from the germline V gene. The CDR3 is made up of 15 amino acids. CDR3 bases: TGTGCCATCAGTGAGACGGGGGGATTCTCCTACGAGCAGTACTTC. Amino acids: CAISETGGFSYEQYF.

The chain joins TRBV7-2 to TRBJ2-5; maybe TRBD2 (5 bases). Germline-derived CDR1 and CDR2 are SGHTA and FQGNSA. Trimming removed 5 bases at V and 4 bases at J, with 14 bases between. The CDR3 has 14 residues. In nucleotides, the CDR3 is TGTGCCAGCAGCAAAGAGGTGGGAGTAGAGACCCAGTACTTC. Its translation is CASSKEVGVETQYF.